This T cell receptor beta chain was retrieved from a study of blood T cells in healthy people across ages. CDR3 size: 14 residues. V lost 3 bases, J lost 4 bases, and 12 bases lay in between. With a J-beta primer mix and a sample-barcoded 5' primer, a second PCR ran roughly 6 to 12 cycles. TCRdb re-called the 5' RACE reads with MiXCR, one entry per CDR3 protein. The sample contains some 760,000 distinct CDR3 sequences, roughly 25% of which appear only once. This clonotype has just a few counts. In addition, the sample was reused for a study of T cells of mothers and their children.

The clonotype comes from a boy aged 5 to 17 in good health. V gene TRBV12-3 or TRBV12-4 combines with J gene TRBJ2-5; weak D call: TRBD1 (5 bases). Sequenced: blood. The CDR3 region is CASSLQGSSETQYF. DNA for the CDR3: TGTGCCAGCAGTTTGCAGGGTTCATCAGAGACCCAGTACTTC.